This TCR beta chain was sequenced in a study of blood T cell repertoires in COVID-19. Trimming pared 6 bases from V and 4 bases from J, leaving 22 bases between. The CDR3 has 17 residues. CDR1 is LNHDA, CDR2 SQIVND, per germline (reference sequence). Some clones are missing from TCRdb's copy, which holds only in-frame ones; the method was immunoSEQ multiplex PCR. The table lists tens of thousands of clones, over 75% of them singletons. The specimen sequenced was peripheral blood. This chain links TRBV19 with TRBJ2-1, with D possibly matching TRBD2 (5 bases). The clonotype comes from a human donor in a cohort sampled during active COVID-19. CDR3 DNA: TGTGCCAGTAGCCGCGTCTTGAGGGTCCAAGCTTACAATGAGCAGTTCTTC. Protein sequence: CASSRVLRVQAYNEQFF.